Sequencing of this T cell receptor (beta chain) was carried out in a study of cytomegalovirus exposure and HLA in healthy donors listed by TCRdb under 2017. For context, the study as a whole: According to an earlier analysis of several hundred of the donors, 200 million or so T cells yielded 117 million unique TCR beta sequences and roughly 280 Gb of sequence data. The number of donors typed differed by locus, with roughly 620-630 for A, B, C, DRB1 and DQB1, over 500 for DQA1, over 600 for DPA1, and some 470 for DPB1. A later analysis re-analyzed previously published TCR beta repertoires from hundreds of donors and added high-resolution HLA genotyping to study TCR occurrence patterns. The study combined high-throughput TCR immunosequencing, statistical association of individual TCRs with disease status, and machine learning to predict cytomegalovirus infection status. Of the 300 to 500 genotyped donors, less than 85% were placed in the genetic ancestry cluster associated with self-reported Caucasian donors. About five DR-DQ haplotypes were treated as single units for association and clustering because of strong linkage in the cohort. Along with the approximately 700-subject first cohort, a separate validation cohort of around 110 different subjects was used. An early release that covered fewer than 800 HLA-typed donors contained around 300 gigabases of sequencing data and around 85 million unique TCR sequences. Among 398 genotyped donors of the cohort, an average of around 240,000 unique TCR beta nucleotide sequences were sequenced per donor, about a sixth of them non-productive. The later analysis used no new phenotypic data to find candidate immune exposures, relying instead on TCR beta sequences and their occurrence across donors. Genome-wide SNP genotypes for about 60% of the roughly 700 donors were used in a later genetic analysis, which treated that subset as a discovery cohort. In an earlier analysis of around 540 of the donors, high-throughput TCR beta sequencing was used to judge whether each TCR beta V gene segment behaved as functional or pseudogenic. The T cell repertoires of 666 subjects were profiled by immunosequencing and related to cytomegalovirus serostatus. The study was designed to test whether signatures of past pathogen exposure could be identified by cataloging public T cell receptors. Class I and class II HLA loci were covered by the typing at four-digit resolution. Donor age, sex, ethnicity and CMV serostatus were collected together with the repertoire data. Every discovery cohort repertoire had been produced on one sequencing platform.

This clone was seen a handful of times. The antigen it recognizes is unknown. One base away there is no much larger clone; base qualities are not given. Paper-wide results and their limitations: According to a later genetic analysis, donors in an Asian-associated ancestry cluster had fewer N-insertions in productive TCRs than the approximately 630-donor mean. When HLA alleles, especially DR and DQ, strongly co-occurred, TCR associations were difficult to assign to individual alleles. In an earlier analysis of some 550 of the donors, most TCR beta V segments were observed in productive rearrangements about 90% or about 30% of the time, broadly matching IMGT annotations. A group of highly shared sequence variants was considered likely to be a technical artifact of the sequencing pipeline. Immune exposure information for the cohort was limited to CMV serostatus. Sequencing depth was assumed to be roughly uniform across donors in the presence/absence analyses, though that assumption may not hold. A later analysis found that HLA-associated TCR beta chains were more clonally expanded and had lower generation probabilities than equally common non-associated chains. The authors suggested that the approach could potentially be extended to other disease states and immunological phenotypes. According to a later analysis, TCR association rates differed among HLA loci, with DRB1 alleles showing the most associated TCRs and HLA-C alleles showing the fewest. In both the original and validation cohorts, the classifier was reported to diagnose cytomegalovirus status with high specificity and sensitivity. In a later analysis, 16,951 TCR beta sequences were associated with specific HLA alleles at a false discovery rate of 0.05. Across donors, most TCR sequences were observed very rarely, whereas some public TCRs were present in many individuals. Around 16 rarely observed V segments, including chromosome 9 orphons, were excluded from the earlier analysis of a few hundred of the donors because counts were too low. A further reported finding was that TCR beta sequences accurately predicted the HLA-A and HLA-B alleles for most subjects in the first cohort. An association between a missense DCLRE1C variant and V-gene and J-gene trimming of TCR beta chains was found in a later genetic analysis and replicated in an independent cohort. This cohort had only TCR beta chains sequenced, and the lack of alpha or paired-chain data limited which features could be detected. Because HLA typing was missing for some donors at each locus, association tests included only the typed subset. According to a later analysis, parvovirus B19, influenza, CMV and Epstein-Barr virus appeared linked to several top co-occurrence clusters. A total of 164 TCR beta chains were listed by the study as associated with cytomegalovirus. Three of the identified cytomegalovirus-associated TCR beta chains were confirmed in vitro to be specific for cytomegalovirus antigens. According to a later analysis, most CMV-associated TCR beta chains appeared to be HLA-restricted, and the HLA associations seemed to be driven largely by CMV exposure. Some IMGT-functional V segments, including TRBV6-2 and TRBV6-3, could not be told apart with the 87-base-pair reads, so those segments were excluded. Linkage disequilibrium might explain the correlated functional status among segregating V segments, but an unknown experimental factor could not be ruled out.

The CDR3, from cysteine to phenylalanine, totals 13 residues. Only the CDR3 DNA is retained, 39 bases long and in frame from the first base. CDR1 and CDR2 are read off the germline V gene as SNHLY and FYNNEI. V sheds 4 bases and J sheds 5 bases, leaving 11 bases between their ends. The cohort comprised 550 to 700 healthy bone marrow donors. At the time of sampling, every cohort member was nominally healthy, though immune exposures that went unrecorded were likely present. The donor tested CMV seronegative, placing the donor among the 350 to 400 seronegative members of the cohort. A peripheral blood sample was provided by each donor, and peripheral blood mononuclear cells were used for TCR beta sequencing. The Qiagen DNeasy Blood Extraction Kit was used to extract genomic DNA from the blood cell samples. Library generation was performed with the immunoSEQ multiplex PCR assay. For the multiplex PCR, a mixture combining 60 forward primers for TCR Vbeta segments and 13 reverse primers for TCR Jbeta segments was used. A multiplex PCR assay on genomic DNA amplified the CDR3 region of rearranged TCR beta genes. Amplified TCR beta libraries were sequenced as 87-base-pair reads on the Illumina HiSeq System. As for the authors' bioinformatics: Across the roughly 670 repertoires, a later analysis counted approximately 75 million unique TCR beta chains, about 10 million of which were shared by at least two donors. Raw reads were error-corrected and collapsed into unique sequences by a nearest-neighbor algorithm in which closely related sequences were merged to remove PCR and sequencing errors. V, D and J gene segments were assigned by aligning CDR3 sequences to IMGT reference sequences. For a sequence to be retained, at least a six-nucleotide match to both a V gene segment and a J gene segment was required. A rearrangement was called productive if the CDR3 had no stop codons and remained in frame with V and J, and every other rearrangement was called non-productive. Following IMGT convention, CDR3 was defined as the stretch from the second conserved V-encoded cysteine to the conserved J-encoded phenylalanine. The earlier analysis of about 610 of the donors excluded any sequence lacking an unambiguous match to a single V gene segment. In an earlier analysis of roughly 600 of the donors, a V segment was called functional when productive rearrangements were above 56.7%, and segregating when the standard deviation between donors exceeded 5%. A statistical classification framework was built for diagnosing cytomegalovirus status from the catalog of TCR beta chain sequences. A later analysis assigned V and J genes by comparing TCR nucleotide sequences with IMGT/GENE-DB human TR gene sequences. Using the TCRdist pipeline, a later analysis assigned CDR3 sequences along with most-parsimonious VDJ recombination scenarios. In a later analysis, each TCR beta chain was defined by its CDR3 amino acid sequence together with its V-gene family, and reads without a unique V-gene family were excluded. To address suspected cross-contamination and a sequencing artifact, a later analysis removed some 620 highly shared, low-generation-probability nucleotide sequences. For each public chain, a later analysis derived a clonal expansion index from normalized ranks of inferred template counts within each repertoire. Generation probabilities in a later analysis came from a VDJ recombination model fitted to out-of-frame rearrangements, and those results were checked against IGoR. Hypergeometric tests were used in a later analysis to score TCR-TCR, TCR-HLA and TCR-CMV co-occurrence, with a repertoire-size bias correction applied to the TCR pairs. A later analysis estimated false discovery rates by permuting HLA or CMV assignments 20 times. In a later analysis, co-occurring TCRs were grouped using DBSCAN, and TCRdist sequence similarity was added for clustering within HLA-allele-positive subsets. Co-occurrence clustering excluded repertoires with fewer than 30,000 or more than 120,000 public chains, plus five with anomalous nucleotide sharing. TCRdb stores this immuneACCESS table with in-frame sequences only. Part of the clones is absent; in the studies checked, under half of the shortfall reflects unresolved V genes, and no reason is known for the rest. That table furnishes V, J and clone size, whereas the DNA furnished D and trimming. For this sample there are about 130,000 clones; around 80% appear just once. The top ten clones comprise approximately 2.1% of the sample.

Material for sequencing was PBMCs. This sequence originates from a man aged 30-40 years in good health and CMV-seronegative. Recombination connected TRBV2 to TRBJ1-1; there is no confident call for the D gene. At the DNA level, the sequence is TGTGCCAGCAGTGGGGAGGGAGCGACTGAAGCTTTCTTT. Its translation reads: CASSGEGATEAFF.